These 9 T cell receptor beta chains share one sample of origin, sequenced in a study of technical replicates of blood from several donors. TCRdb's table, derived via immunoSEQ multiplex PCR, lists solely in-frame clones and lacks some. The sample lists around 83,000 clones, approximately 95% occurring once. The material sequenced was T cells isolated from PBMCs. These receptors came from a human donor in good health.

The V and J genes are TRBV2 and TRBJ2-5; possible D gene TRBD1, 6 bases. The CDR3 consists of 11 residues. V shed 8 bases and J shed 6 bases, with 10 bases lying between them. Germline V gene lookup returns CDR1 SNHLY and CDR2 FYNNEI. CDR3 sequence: CASLGQQTQYF. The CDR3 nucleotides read TGTGCCAGCCTTGGACAGCAGACCCAGTACTTC.

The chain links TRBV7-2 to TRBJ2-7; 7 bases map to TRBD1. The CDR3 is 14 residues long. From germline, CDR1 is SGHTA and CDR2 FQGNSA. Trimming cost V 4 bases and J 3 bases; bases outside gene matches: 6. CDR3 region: CASSSNYRGYEQYF. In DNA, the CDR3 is TGTGCCAGCAGCTCCAATTACAGGGGCTACGAGCAGTACTTC.

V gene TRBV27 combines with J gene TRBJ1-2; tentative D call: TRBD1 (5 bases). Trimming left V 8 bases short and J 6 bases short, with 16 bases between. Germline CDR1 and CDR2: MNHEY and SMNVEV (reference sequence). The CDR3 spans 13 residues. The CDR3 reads CASGDSRGDGYTF. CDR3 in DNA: TGTGCCAGCGGAGACAGCCGGGGGGATGGCTACACCTTC.

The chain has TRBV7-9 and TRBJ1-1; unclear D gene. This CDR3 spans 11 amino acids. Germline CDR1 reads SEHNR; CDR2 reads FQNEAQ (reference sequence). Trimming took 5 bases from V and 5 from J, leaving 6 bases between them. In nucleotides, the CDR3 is TGTGCCAGCAGCATCCTTACTGAAGCTTTCTTT. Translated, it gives CASSILTEAFF.

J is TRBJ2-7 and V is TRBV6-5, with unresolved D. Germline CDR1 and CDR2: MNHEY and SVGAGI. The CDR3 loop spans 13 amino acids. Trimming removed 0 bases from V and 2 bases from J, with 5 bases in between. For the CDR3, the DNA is TGTGCCAGCAGTTACTCGGGCCCCTACGAGCAGTACTTC. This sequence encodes CASSYSGPYEQYF.

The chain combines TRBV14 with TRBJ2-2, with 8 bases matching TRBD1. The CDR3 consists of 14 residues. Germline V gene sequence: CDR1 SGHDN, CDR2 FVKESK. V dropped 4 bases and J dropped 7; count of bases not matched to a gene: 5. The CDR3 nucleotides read TGTGCCAGCAGCCTTCAGGGGGCAATCGGGGAGCTGTTTTTT. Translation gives CASSLQGAIGELFF.

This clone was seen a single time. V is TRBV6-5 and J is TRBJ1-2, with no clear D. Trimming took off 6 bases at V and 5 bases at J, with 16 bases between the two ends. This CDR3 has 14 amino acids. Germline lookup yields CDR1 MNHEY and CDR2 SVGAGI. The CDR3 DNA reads TGTGCCAGCAGCCCCTATCTGGGGAGGTATGGCTACACCTTC. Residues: CASSPYLGRYGYTF.

The CDR3 DNA follows: TGTGCCAGCAGCTTATTGGTCGCAGGGGAAACAGATACGCAGTATTTT. This sequence encodes CASSLLVAGETDTQYF. V usage is TRBV5-4 and J usage is TRBJ2-3; possible D gene TRBD1, 6 bases. Looked up from germline, CDR1 is SGHNT and CDR2 is YYREEE (reference sequence). This CDR3 comprises 16 residues. Trimming removed 2 bases from V and 3 bases from J, with 16 bases in between.

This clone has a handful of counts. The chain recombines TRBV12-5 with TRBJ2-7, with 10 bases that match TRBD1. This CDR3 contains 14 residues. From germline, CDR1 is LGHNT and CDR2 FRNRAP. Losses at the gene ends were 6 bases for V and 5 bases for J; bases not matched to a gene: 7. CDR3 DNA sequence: TGTGCTAGTGGCCTTGGACAGGGGGTCAACGAGCAGTACTTC. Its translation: CASGLGQGVNEQYF. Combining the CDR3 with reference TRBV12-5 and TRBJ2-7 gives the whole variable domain DARVTQTPRHKVTEMGQEVTMRCQPILGHNTVFWYRQTMMQGLELLAYFRNRAPLDDSGMPKDRFSAEMPDATLATLKIQPSEPRDSAVYFCASGLGQGVNEQYFGPGTRLTVT.